These T cell receptor beta chains were read from a single sample in a study of cytomegalovirus exposure and HLA in healthy donors. The assay was immunoSEQ multiplex PCR, and TCRdb's table has in-frame clones only and misses some. In the table there are 110,000 to 150,000 clones, around 10% of which are singletons. Sequencing was performed on PBMCs. These receptors came from a man aged 45-60 years in good health and CMV-seronegative. Both conserved end residues are part of each CDR3. A D gene is named only where the DNA matches it firmly. Not all rows give a size; the values are once, few, many and, for expanded clones, a class.

J: TRBJ2-7; size: few; D: TRBD1; V: TRBV7-8; CDR3: CASSSTGQGVSSYEQYF; DNA: TGTGCCAGCAGCTCGACGGGACAGGGGGTCTCCTCCTACGAGCAGTACTTC
J: TRBJ2-7; size: few; D: TRBD1; V: TRBV9; CDR3: CASSVRPGQGEEQYF; DNA: TGTGCCAGCAGCGTACGTCCGGGACAGGGGGAGGAGCAGTACTTC
J: TRBJ1-2; size: few; D: TRBD1; V: TRBV6-1; CDR3: CASSPRDSNYGYTF; DNA: TGTGCCAGCAGTCCCCGGGACAGTAACTATGGCTACACCTTC
J: TRBJ2-7; size: -; D: -; V: TRBV10-2; CDR3: CASSGDIFDEQYF; DNA: TGCGCCAGCAGCGGGGACATATTTGACGAGCAGTACTTC
J: TRBJ1-1; size: -; D: -; V: TRBV14; CDR3: CASSQDLGAFF; DNA: TGTGCCAGCAGCCAAGATCTCGGGGCTTTCTTT
J: TRBJ2-1; size: few; D: -; V: TRBV18; CDR3: CASSPLRGANEQFF; DNA: TGTGCCAGCTCACCACTCCGGGGTGCAAATGAGCAGTTCTTC
J: TRBJ1-1; size: few; D: -; V: TRBV12-5; CDR3: CASALIGALNTEAFF; DNA: TGTGCTAGTGCCCTAATTGGGGCCCTGAACACTGAAGCTTTCTTT
J: TRBJ2-2; size: -; D: TRBD2; V: TRBV5-1; CDR3: CASNLAGGPGELFF; DNA: TGCGCCAGCAATCTAGCGGGGGGGCCCGGGGAGCTGTTTTTT
J: TRBJ2-7; size: few; D: TRBD2; V: TRBV11-3; CDR3: CASITAGLEAYEQYF; DNA: TGTGCCAGCATCACTGCGGGACTAGAAGCCTACGAGCAGTACTTC
J: TRBJ2-1; size: few; D: -; V: TRBV2; CDR3: CASSQQGVDYNEQFF; DNA: TGTGCCAGCAGTCAACAGGGTGTTGACTACAATGAGCAGTTCTTC
J: TRBJ2-2; size: -; D: TRBD1; V: TRBV2; CDR3: CASRRTGGESGELFF; DNA: TGTGCCAGCAGACGGACAGGGGGCGAATCCGGGGAGCTGTTTTTT
J: TRBJ2-7; size: -; D: TRBD1; V: TRBV6-5; CDR3: CASRTGTGYEQYF; DNA: TGTGCCAGCAGAACCGGGACAGGGTACGAGCAGTACTTC
J: TRBJ2-7; size: few; D: -; V: TRBV20-1; CDR3: CSGLSYEQYF; DNA: TGCAGTGGACTTTCCTACGAGCAGTACTTC
J: TRBJ2-3; size: -; D: TRBD2; V: TRBV28; CDR3: CASNSGRETDTQYF; DNA: TGTGCCAGCAATAGCGGGAGAGAAACAGATACGCAGTATTTT
J: TRBJ2-2; size: -; D: -; V: TRBV28; CDR3: CASSSGGQNTGELFF; DNA: TGTGCCAGCAGTTCTGGGGGACAGAACACCGGGGAGCTGTTTTTT
J: TRBJ1-1; size: -; D: TRBD1; V: TRBV9; CDR3: CASSPRTGVDLGPMNTEAFF; DNA: TGTGCCAGCAGCCCCCGGACAGGGGTGGATTTGGGGCCCATGAACACTGAAGCTTTCTTT
J: TRBJ1-3; size: -; D: -; V: TRBV7-9; CDR3: CASSPGVSGNTIYF; DNA: TGTGCCAGCAGCCCCGGGGTTTCGGGAAACACCATATATTTT
J: TRBJ1-3; size: few; D: -; V: TRBV19; CDR3: CATRSLGGNTIYF; DNA: TGTGCCACCCGATCCCTCGGTGGAAACACCATATATTTT
J: TRBJ2-7; size: few; D: -; V: TRBV28; CDR3: CASSYSRDAGWEQYF; DNA: TGTGCCAGCAGTTATTCCCGGGACGCGGGGTGGGAGCAGTACTTC
J: TRBJ1-2; size: -; D: TRBD1; V: TRBV19; CDR3: CASSTTSDRVITYGYTF; DNA: TGTGCCAGTAGTACGACATCGGACAGGGTCATTACCTATGGCTACACCTTC
J: TRBJ2-1; size: -; D: TRBD2; V: TRBV19; CDR3: CATRTRFNEQFF; DNA: TGTGCCACCCGGACTAGGTTCAATGAGCAGTTCTTC
J: TRBJ1-2; size: few; D: -; V: TRBV19; CDR3: CASNIPGNYGYTF; DNA: TGTGCCAGTAACATTCCGGGAAACTATGGCTACACCTTC
J: TRBJ2-1; size: -; D: TRBD1; V: TRBV5-1; CDR3: CASSPHRGREQFF; DNA: TGCGCCAGCAGCCCCCACAGGGGACGCGAGCAGTTCTTC
J: TRBJ1-1; size: -; D: TRBD1; V: TRBV30; CDR3: CAWSVRDRAEAFF; DNA: TGTGCCTGGAGTGTACGGGACAGGGCTGAAGCTTTCTTT
J: TRBJ1-2; size: -; D: -; V: TRBV19; CDR3: CASSIWTVTIPGYTF; DNA: TGTGCCAGTAGTATTTGGACAGTTACGATTCCGGGCTACACCTTC
J: TRBJ1-4; size: -; D: TRBD1; V: TRBV19; CDR3: CASRSEGAHQQEKLFF; DNA: TGTGCCAGTCGGTCCGAGGGGGCGCACCAACAAGAAAAACTGTTTTTT
J: TRBJ2-7; size: -; D: TRBD2; V: TRBV28; CDR3: CASRLAGSSYEQYF; DNA: TGTGCCAGCCGACTAGCGGGGAGCTCCTACGAGCAGTACTTC
J: TRBJ1-2; size: few; D: TRBD1; V: TRBV30; CDR3: CAFGHGTGYGYTF; DNA: TGTGCCTTTGGGCACGGGACAGGCTATGGCTACACCTTC
J: TRBJ2-3; size: -; D: -; V: TRBV30; CDR3: CAWRDSPRLADTQYF; DNA: TGTGCCTGGAGAGACAGTCCTCGACTCGCAGATACGCAGTATTTT
J: TRBJ2-1; size: few; D: TRBD2; V: TRBV28; CDR3: CASSPFEREAFNEQFF; DNA: TGTGCCAGCAGTCCTTTCGAGCGGGAGGCCTTCAATGAGCAGTTCTTC
J: TRBJ2-1; size: few; D: -; V: TRBV12-5; CDR3: CASGLDSYNEQFF; DNA: TGTGCTAGTGGTTTGGACAGCTACAATGAGCAGTTCTTC
J: TRBJ1-2; size: -; D: TRBD1; V: TRBV25-1; CDR3: CASSSDRAGYGYTF; DNA: TGTGCCAGCAGCTCGGACAGGGCGGGCTATGGCTACACCTTC
J: TRBJ2-2; size: few; D: TRBD1; V: TRBV9; CDR3: CASSQQGAQTGELFF; DNA: TGTGCCAGCAGCCAACAGGGGGCGCAAACCGGGGAGCTGTTTTTT
J: TRBJ1-1; size: -; D: -; V: TRBV7-9; CDR3: CASSLARNREAFF; DNA: TGTGCCAGCAGCTTAGCGCGGAATAGAGAAGCTTTCTTT
J: TRBJ2-5; size: few; D: -; V: TRBV5-4; CDR3: CASSHFGQSQETQYF; DNA: TGTGCCAGCAGCCATTTCGGACAGTCCCAAGAGACCCAGTACTTC
J: TRBJ1-1; size: -; D: -; V: TRBV7-3; CDR3: CASSSQGPGTEAFF; DNA: TGTGCCAGCAGCTCCCAGGGTCCCGGCACTGAAGCTTTCTTT
J: TRBJ1-2; size: -; D: -; V: TRBV6-1; CDR3: CASSERAGAGYTF; DNA: TGTGCCAGCAGTGAAAGGGCAGGGGCTGGCTACACCTTC
J: TRBJ2-3; size: -; D: TRBD2; V: TRBV6-5; CDR3: CASRTTSGGGDTQYF; DNA: TGTGCCAGCAGAACGACTAGCGGGGGGGGAGATACGCAGTATTTT
J: TRBJ1-1; size: few; D: -; V: TRBV30; CDR3: CAWSQGWTEAFF; DNA: TGTGCCTGGAGCCAGGGTTGGACTGAAGCTTTCTTT
J: TRBJ2-1; size: -; D: TRBD2; V: TRBV27; CDR3: CASSLGTSVGNEQFF; DNA: TGTGCCAGCAGTCTCGGGACTAGCGTTGGAAATGAGCAGTTCTTC
J: TRBJ2-3; size: -; D: -; V: TRBV11-2; CDR3: CASSLTSGYSTQYF; DNA: TGTGCCAGCAGCTTAACCAGTGGGTATAGCACGCAGTATTTT
J: TRBJ1-4; size: few; D: -; V: TRBV6-5; CDR3: CASSANFEIPEKLFF; DNA: TGTGCCAGCAGTGCTAACTTCGAGATTCCGGAAAAACTGTTTTTT
J: TRBJ1-3; size: -; D: -; V: TRBV9; CDR3: CASSAYYSGNTIYF; DNA: TGTGCCAGCAGCGCCTACTACTCTGGAAACACCATATATTTT
J: TRBJ1-1; size: -; D: -; V: TRBV28; CDR3: CASSSRELNTEAFF; DNA: TGTGCCAGCAGTTCTCGAGAGCTGAACACTGAAGCTTTCTTT
J: TRBJ2-5; size: few; D: -; V: TRBV4-1; CDR3: CASSQDRARTVQETQYF; DNA: TGCGCCAGCAGCCAAGATAGAGCTCGGACAGTCCAAGAGACCCAGTACTTC
J: TRBJ2-7; size: -; D: -; V: TRBV27; CDR3: CASSIQGGSYEQYF; DNA: TGTGCCAGCAGTATACAGGGGGGGTCCTACGAGCAGTACTTC
J: TRBJ1-2; size: few; D: TRBD1; V: TRBV6-1; CDR3: CASSATPGQGYGYTF; DNA: TGTGCCAGCAGTGCCACTCCGGGACAGGGTTATGGCTACACCTTC
J: TRBJ2-7; size: -; D: -; V: TRBV21-1; CDR3: CASSKEGGYEQYF; DNA: TGTGCCAGCAGCAAAGAGGGAGGCTACGAGCAGTACTTC